This TCR beta chain was sequenced for a study of T cells in Graves' hyperthyroidism and ophthalmopathy. As for the study in general: Once the initial diagnosis was made, peripheral blood was obtained before any treatment.

The study left out patients who had uncontrolled infection, other autoimmune disease, pregnancy or lactation. Fresh peripheral blood, roughly 9.8 ml of it, supplied the PBMCs. Researchers took RNA transcripts and amplified the TCR beta CDR3 regions from them. Initially, a first-round RT-PCR of the TCR CDR3 employed the HTBI primer set. TCRdb redid the calling of the multiplex PCR reads with MiXCR, one entry per CDR3 protein. The table lists hundreds of thousands of distinct CDR3 sequences, roughly 15% of them singletons. The CDR3 is 18 amino acids. Germline assignment: CDR1 SGHAT and CDR2 FQDESV (reference sequence). V lost 5 bases and J lost 1; bases outside the gene matches: 13. This clonotype was seen ten or more times. The antigen is not known. General observations from the study: Blood samples included most of the expanded thyroid clonotypes exceeding 0.001.

Sequenced material: blood. This receptor was obtained from a middle-aged woman with Graves' ophthalmopathy. This sequence joins TRBV11-1 and TRBJ2-7, with 11 bases identical to TRBD2. In DNA, the CDR3 is TGTGCCAGCAGCGACACCTGGGGACTAGCGGAACGTTCCTACGAGCAGTACTTC. This gives the protein CASSDTWGLAERSYEQYF. Variable domain in full (rest from reference TRBV11-1 and TRBJ2-7): EAEVAQSPRYKITEKSQAVAFWCDPISGHATLYWYRQILGQGPELLVQFQDESVVDDSQLPKDRFSAERLKGVDSTLKIQPAELGDSAMYLCASSDTWGLAERSYEQYFGPGTRLTVT.